This T cell receptor beta chain was sequenced for a study of identifying expanded T cells in peripheral blood. The CDR3 totals 14 residues. In germline, CDR1 is PRHDT, CDR2 FYEKMQ (reference sequence). With 6 bases removed from V and 6 bases from J, the gap between germline ends came to 15 bases. On this clone: Its antigen is currently unknown.

No infections or other immune events were documented during collection. Study-level findings and limits: Differentially abundant clones: 1 to 1.5 between replicates, 16.4 at around 15 days, 19 to 20 at four. Variance in clone template counts between approximately 2-week samples significantly increased with total template count across all healthy donors.

Only in-frame clones appear in the TCRdb table, and some are missing; sequencing was by immunoSEQ multiplex PCR. The sample consists of 60,000 to 80,000 clones, 85% to 90% of them appearing once. The specimen was blood. This sequence joins TRBV13 and TRBJ1-5; possible D gene TRBD1, 5 bases. This sequence originates from a person aged 18 to 75 in good health. The CDR3 region has the DNA TGTGCCAGCAGTGCGGGGGGTTCCCTTCAGCCCCAGCATTTT. This translates into CASSAGGSLQPQHF. Together with reference TRBV13 and TRBJ1-5, the CDR3 gives the full variable domain: AAGVIQSPRHLIKEKRETATLKCYPIPRHDTVYWYQQGPGQDPQFLISFYEKMQSDKGSIPDRFSAQQFSDYHSELNMSSLELGDSALYFCASSAGGSLQPQHFGDGTRLSIL.